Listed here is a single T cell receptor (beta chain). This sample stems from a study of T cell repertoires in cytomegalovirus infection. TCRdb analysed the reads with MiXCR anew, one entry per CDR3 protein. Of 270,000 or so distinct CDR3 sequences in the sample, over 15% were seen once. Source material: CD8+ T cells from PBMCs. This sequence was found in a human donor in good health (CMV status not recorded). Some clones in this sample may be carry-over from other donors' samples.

Written as DNA, the CDR3 is TGTGCCAGCAGTTTGGAACAGGAGTCTTGGTCACCCCTCCACTTT. It yields the protein CASSLEQESWSPLHF. The gene calls are TRBV6-2 or TRBV6-3 and TRBJ1-6; D possibly corresponds to TRBD1 (5 bases). The V end was cut by 4 bases, the J end by 10 bases, with 17 bases between. The CDR3 spans 15 residues. Germline loops: CDR1 MNHEY, CDR2 SVGEGT.